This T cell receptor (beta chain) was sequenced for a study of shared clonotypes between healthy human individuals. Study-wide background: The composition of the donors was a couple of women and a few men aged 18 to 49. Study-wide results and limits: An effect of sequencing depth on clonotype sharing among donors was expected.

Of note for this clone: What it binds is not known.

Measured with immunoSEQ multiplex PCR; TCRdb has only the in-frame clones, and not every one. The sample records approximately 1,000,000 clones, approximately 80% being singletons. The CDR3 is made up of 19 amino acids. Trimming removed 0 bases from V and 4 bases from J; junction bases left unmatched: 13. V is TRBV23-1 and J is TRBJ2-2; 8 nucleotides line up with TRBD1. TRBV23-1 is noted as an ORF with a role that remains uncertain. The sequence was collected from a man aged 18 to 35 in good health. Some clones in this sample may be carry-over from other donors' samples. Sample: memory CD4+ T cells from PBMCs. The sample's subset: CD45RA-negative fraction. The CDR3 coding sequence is TGCGCCAGCAGTCAATCGGGGTTAGGAGAGGACAGGGCCACCGGGGAGCTGTTTTTT. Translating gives CASSQSGLGEDRATGELFF.